Given below is one T cell receptor (beta chain) in context. Its antigen is currently unknown. Every bit of the isolated RNA underwent reverse transcription, so sequencing read expressed TCRB transcripts. Using immunoSEQ multiplex PCR, the repertoire was profiled, and TCRdb retains in-frame clones only, with some absent. There are 450,000 to 600,000 clones in the sample; over 25% occur only once, and 0.06% to 0.07% lies in the top ten. The data were obtained in a study of beta chain features in type 1 diabetes. Whole-study findings and limits: Within each of all four CD4+ subsets, Type 1 diabetes patients had TCRB CDR3s that were moderately but significantly shorter. Within patients, naive, central memory and Treg TCRB repertoires seemed more similar than within healthy donors.

CDR3 length: 13 residues. V was shortened by 2 bases and J by 5 bases, with 12 bases between the two germline ends. Per germline, CDR1 SQVTM and CDR2 ANQGSEA. Sequencing was carried out using naive CD4+ T cells from blood. This TCR was sampled from a man younger than 35 in good health. The V and J genes are TRBV29-1 and TRBJ2-5; TRBD1 is a possible D gene (5 bases). The CDR3 region is CSVEPPGKETQYF. The CDR3 bases are TGCAGCGTTGAACCCCCAGGGAAGGAGACCCAGTACTTC. Based on the CDR3 plus reference TRBV29-1 and TRBJ2-5, the full variable domain is SAVISQKPSRDICQRGTSLTIQCQVDSQVTMMFWYRQQPGQSLTLIATANQGSEATYESGFVIDKFPISRPNLTFSTLTVSNMSPEDSSIYLCSVEPPGKETQYFGPGTRLLVL.